A selection of T cell receptor beta chains follows, all from one sample in a study of T cell repertoires in aging, cancer and after chemotherapy. TCRdb ran MiXCR on the multiplex PCR reads and lists one entry per CDR3 protein. This sample yields thousands of distinct CDR3 sequences, of which 40% are seen a single time; about 16% belongs to the top ten. The sequencing input was blood. These receptors were collected from a human donor in good health. Each CDR3 is given with its conserved first and last residue. Each record gives: D gene, J gene, V gene, clone size, CDR3 DNA, CDR3 protein. The D gene is left open where the match is weak. Size is omitted from some rows. Given values are once, few, many or a class for expanded clones.

- TRBJ2-2 TRBV4-2 few TGTGCCAGCAGCACAGCTAGCGAGGCCGGGGAGCTGTTTTTT CASSTASEAGELFF
- TRBJ1-3 TRBV6-5 few TGTGCCAGCAGCCCCCTCGGTTCGGCAGACACCATATATTTT CASSPLGSADTIYF
- TRBJ1-3 TRBV10-1 - TGCGCCAGCAGTGAGTCGGGACCCGGATTAGGGAACACCATATATTTT CASSESGPGLGNTIYF
TRBD1 TRBJ2-3 TRBV6-5 few TGTGCCAGCAGTTACGGGGACAGTTCAGATACGCAGTATTTT CASSYGDSSDTQYF
- TRBJ1-4 TRBV12-3/TRBV12-4 - TGTGCCAGCAGTTCACAGGAAAAACTGTTTTTT CASSSQEKLFF
- TRBJ1-6 TRBV5-1 few TGCGCCAGCAGCTTAGATTCCCCTTCACCCCTCCACTTT CASSLDSPSPLHF
- TRBJ1-3 TRBV4-2 few TGTGCCAGCAGCCAAGCCGAAAGGGGCGGTGGAAACACCATATATTTT CASSQAERGGGNTIYF
TRBD1 TRBJ2-1 TRBV6-5 - TGTGCCAGCGGATCCGGGACAGGGGACTACAATGAGCAGTTCTTC CASGSGTGDYNEQFF
TRBD1 TRBJ2-2 TRBV6-5 - TGTGCCAGCAGTTACGGGACAGAGAACACCGGGGAGCTGTTTTTT CASSYGTENTGELFF
- TRBJ1-2 TRBV6-5 - TGTGCCAGCAGTTACGAGGGTTTGTATGGCTACACCTTC CASSYEGLYGYTF
- TRBJ1-2 TRBV6-6 - TGTGCCAGCAGCCACGGGACACCCTATGGCTACACCTTC CASSHGTPYGYTF
- TRBJ2-7 TRBV25-1 - TGTGCCAGCAGTGACGTTAAGACGCAGTGCTTGTCCTACGAGCAGTACTTC CASSDVKTQCLSYEQYF
- TRBJ2-7 TRBV6-1 few TGTGCCAGCAGTGGGTCGATTCCCCACGAGCAGTACTTC CASSGSIPHEQYF
- TRBJ2-1 TRBV19 - TGTGCCAGCGGACGAGTCAATGAGCAGTTCTTC CASGRVNEQFF
- TRBJ2-3 TRBV6-5 few TGTGCCAGCAGTTACTTCCGGACTCGAAGCACAGATACGCAGTATTTT CASSYFRTRSTDTQYF
TRBD2 TRBJ2-3 TRBV19 few TGTGCCAGTAGTATCGGGCCCGGGGTAGCGGGGGGTGAGACAGATACGCAGTATTTT CASSIGPGVAGGETDTQYF
TRBD2 TRBJ2-5 TRBV7-2 few TGTGCCAGCAGGCTCAGCGGGGGTAGAGAGACCCAGTACTTC CASRLSGGRETQYF
TRBD2 TRBJ2-1 TRBV4-2 few TGCGCCAGCAGCCATAGGCGGGGGTACAATGAGCAGTTCTTC CASSHRRGYNEQFF
- TRBJ2-7 TRBV6-5 - TGTGCCAGCAGTTACCCCACCGGCGAGGGGTCCTACGAGCAGTACTTC CASSYPTGEGSYEQYF
- TRBJ1-2 TRBV4-2 few TGTGCCAGCAGCCAAGATAACGTACGACTGAATAACTATGGCTACACCTTC CASSQDNVRLNNYGYTF
- TRBJ1-2 TRBV7-6 - TGTGCCAGCAGCTTAGCGGGAAGATATGATGGCTACACCTTC CASSLAGRYDGYTF
TRBD2 TRBJ2-7 TRBV6-6 - TGTGTCAGCAGTCAAGGGGGACTAGATCGGTACTTC CVSSQGGLDRYF
TRBD1 TRBJ2-7 TRBV27 few TGTGCCAGCAGTACGACCGGGACAGGCCTGTTTTTGGACTTC CASSTTGTGLFLDF
TRBD1 TRBJ2-5 TRBV12-3/TRBV12-4 - TGTGCCAGCAGCGGGACAGCGGTCCAAGAGACCCAGTACTTC CASSGTAVQETQYF
TRBD2 TRBJ2-1 TRBV6-5 - TGTGCCAGCAGTTATTTTAGCGGGGGGGACAATGAGCAGTTCTTC CASSYFSGGDNEQFF
- TRBJ1-4 TRBV4-3 - TGCGCCAGCAGCCAAAGGGACGGGTCGGTCGAAAAACTGTTTTTT CASSQRDGSVEKLFF
TRBD1 TRBJ2-7 TRBV7-9 once TGTGCCAGCAGCTCAGGGGACAGTTACGAGCAGTACTTC CASSSGDSYEQYF
TRBD1 TRBJ1-4 TRBV19 - TGTGCCAGTAGTGTCGACAGGGGAGGTGAAAAACTGTTTTTT CASSVDRGGEKLFF
TRBD1 TRBJ1-1 TRBV6-2/TRBV6-3 - TGTGCCAGCAGACCTTACCGGGACAGGGACACTGAAGCTTTCTTT CASRPYRDRDTEAFF
TRBD2 TRBJ2-5 TRBV20-1 few TGCAGTGCTAGAGGAGCGGGGGGTTCAGAGACCCAGTACTTC CSARGAGGSETQYF
- TRBJ2-3 TRBV19 - TGTGCCAGTAGAGGACCACCCTCCGATACGCAGTATTTT CASRGPPSDTQYF
TRBD1 TRBJ2-1 TRBV7-6 few TGTGCCAGCAGCTTGAGGACAGGCCTCAATGAGCAGTTCTTC CASSLRTGLNEQFF
- TRBJ2-7 TRBV5-6 - TGTGCCAGCAGCTACTCCCAGAAAACCTACGAGCAGTACTTC CASSYSQKTYEQYF
- TRBJ1-5 TRBV5-5 - TGTGCCAGCAGCTTGGCGGCAGGGGTAGACGGTCAGCCCCAGCATTTT CASSLAAGVDGQPQHF
- TRBJ1-2 TRBV5-1 - TGTGCCAGCAGCCCCCCACTCCCTAACTATGGCTACACCTTC CASSPPLPNYGYTF
- TRBJ1-2 TRBV19 once TGTGCCAGTAGTTTCAACTATTGCTACACCTTC CASSFNYCYTF
- TRBJ1-4 TRBV24-1 few TGTGCCACCGCTATATTAGGGGAAAATGAAAAACTGTTTTTT CATAILGENEKLFF
TRBD1 TRBJ1-1 TRBV20-1 - TGCAGTGCTAGAGATTTTATTAACAGGGGGCAATCCCCAAACACTGAAGCTTTCTTT CSARDFINRGQSPNTEAFF
TRBD2 TRBJ2-5 TRBV7-2 - TGTGCCATCCGGGGGGGTAAGGGGACCCAGTACTTC CAIRGGKGTQYF
TRBD1 TRBJ1-5 TRBV15 few TGTGCCACCAGCAGGGGACAGTATAGCAATCAGCCCCAGCATTTT CATSRGQYSNQPQHF
- TRBJ2-7 TRBV6-1 - TGTGCCGGATCTTTTTCGGAGGAGAGCTCCTACGAGCAGTACTTC CAGSFSEESSYEQYF
- TRBJ1-4 TRBV6-5 - TGTGCCAGCCGAAACACTGGGGCTCCCAATGAAAAACTGTTTTTT CASRNTGAPNEKLFF
TRBD1 TRBJ2-7 TRBV10-1 - TGCGCCAGCGGGGAGACAGGGGGCTACGAGCAGTACTTC CASGETGGYEQYF